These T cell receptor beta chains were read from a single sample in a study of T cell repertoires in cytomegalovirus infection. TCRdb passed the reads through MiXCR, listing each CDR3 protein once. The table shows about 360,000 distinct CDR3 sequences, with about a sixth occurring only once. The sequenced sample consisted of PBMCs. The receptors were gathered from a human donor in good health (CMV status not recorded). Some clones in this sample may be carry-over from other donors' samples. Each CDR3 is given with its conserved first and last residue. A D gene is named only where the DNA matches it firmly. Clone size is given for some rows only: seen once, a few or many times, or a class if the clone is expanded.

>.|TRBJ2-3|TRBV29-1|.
CSVDGRDGDTQYF
TGCAGCGTTGACGGCAGGGATGGAGATACGCAGTATTTT
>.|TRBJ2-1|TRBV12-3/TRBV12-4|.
CASTPSGAYNEQFF
TGTGCCAGCACCCCGTCGGGGGCCTACAATGAGCAGTTCTTC
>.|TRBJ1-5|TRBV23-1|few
CASTSGVKGSNQPQHF
TGCGCCAGCACATCAGGGGTCAAAGGGAGCAATCAGCCCCAGCATTTT
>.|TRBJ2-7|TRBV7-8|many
CASSLGVGGRVMVGYEQYF
TGTGCCAGCAGCTTAGGGGTAGGAGGCAGGGTGATGGTGGGATACGAGCAGTACTTC
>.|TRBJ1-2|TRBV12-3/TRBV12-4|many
CASTLESRGYTF
TGTGCCAGCACCTTGGAATCGCGTGGCTACACCTTC
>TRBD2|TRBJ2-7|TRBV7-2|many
CASSPRTSGLWEQYF
TGTGCCAGCAGCCCCCGGACTAGCGGACTCTGGGAGCAGTACTTC
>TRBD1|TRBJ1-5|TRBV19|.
CASRMGQGGQPQHF
TGTGCCAGTAGAATGGGACAGGGAGGCCAGCCCCAGCATTTT
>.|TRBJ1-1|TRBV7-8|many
CASSLVVGPGEAFF
TGTGCCAGCAGCTTAGTGGTGGGCCCTGGGGAAGCTTTCTTT
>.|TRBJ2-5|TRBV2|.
CASSENQETQYF
TGTGCCAGCAGTGAAAATCAAGAGACCCAGTACTTC
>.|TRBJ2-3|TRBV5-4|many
CASSLGARTDTQYF
TGTGCCAGCAGCTTGGGAGCGCGAACAGATACGCAGTATTTT
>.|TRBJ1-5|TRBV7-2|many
CASSGQGNQPQHF
TGTGCCAGCAGCGGTCAGGGGAATCAGCCCCAGCATTTT
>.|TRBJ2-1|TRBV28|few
CASTPVGVDNEQFF
TGTGCCAGCACCCCTGTGGGTGTAGACAATGAGCAGTTCTTC
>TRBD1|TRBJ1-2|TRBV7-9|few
CASSLLDRVGSYGYTF
TGTGCCAGCAGCTTACTGGACAGGGTCGGATCCTATGGCTACACCTTC
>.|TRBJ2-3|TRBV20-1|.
CSASLTVTPADTQYF
TGCAGTGCTAGCCTGACAGTGACCCCCGCAGATACGCAGTATTTT
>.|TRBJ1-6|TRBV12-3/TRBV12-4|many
CASSFRGRSPLHF
TGTGCCAGCAGTTTCCGGGGAAGGTCACCCCTCCACTTT
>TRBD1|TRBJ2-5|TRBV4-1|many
CASSQGTGEETQYF
TGCGCCAGCAGCCAAGGAACAGGGGAAGAGACCCAGTACTTC
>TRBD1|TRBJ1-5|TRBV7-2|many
CASSTRTGADNQPQHF
TGTGCCAGCAGCACTCGGACAGGGGCCGATAATCAGCCCCAGCATTTT
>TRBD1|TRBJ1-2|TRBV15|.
CATSRLGQGYGYTF
TGTGCCACCAGCAGACTGGGACAGGGCTATGGCTACACCTTC
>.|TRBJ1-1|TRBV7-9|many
CASSLSAPVGTEAFF
TGTGCCAGCAGCCTCTCTGCCCCCGTCGGGACTGAAGCTTTCTTT
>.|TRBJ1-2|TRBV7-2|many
CASSYLRDNYGYTF
TGTGCCAGCAGCTACCTACGAGATAACTATGGCTACACCTTC
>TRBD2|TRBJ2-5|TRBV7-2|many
CASSFPRDGRSKETQYF
TGTGCCAGCAGCTTCCCCAGGGACGGGAGGTCAAAAGAGACCCAGTACTTC
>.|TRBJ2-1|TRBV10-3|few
CAISDFPEGDNEQFF
TGTGCCATCAGTGACTTCCCAGAGGGGGACAATGAGCAGTTCTTC
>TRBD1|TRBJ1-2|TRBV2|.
CASAGETGNFLTF
TGTGCCAGCGCGGGGGAGACAGGGAACTTCCTGACCTTC
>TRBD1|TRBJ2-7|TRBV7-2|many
CASSLSGQGSYEQYF
TGTGCCAGCAGCTTATCGGGACAGGGGTCCTACGAGCAGTACTTC
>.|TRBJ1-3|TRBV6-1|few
CASRKQGPSGNTIYF
TGTGCCAGCAGAAAGCAGGGGCCCTCTGGAAACACCATATATTTT
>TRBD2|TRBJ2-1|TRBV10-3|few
CAISEVTSGRLDEQFF
TGTGCCATCAGTGAAGTGACTAGCGGGAGGTTAGATGAGCAGTTCTTC
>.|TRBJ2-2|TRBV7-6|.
CASSLAPGENTGELFF
TGTGCCAGCAGCTTGGCCCCAGGGGAGAACACCGGGGAGCTGTTTTTT
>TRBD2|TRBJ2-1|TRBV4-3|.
CASSQGGPGLAGDNEQFF
TGCGCCAGCAGCCAAGGCGGTCCGGGACTAGCGGGAGACAATGAGCAGTTCTTC
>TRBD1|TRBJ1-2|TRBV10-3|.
CAISESPDRGTNYGYTF
TGTGCCATCAGTGAGTCCCCGGACAGGGGCACTAACTATGGCTACACCTTC
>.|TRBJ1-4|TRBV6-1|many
CASSDRPTNEKLFF
TGTGCCAGCAGCGACAGACCAACTAATGAAAAACTGTTTTTT
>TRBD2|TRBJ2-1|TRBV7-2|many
CASSLLAGTAGEQFF
TGTGCCAGCAGCTTGCTAGCGGGGACCGCCGGTGAGCAGTTCTTC
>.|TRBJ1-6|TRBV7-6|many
CASSPGRSGALHF
TGTGCCAGCAGCCCAGGGAGATCGGGGGCCCTCCACTTT
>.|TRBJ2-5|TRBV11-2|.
CASSPRAGQETQYF
TGTGCCAGCAGCCCCCGAGCGGGTCAAGAGACCCAGTACTTC
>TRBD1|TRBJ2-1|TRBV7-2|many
CASSGTGNSYNEQFF
TGTGCCAGCAGCGGGACAGGGAACTCCTACAATGAGCAGTTCTTC
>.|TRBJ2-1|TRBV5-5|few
CASSFRRGEQFF
TGTGCCAGCAGCTTCAGAAGGGGTGAGCAGTTCTTC
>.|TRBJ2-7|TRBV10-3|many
CAIRDGGSSYEQYF
TGTGCCATCAGGGACGGGGGAAGCTCCTACGAGCAGTACTTC
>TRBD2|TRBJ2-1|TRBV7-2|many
CASSSLLAENYNEQFF
TGTGCCAGCAGCTCCCTACTAGCGGAGAACTACAATGAGCAGTTCTTC
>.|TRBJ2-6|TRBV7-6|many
CASSLGANVLTF
TGTGCCAGCAGCTTAGGGGCCAACGTCCTGACTTTC
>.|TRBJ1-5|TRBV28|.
CASRSPEGWSNQPQHF
TGTGCCAGCCGGTCCCCTGAGGGGTGGAGCAATCAGCCCCAGCATTTT
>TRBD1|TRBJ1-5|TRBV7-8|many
CASSPETGGNQPQHF
TGTGCCAGCAGCCCCGAGACAGGGGGTAATCAGCCCCAGCATTTT
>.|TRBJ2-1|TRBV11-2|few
CASSPGTLDNEQFF
TGTGCCAGCAGCCCCGGGACTCTAGACAATGAGCAGTTCTTC